These 21 T cell receptor beta chains were sequenced from one sample in a study of cytomegalovirus exposure and HLA in healthy donors. The PCR had 60 Vbeta and 13 Jbeta primers. TCRdb's table, derived via immunoSEQ multiplex PCR, lists solely in-frame clones and lacks some. The sample lists about 52,000 clones; around 70% were seen once. Specimen: PBMCs. Receptor source: a woman between 45 and 65 years old in good health and CMV-seronegative.

This clone turned up a few times. The chain recombines TRBV7-3 with TRBJ1-1; 7 nucleotides agree with TRBD1. The CDR3 is made up of 15 amino acids. After removal of 5 bases from V and 2 bases from J, the junction contained 8 bases not matched to a gene. The germline V gene has CDR1 SGHTA and CDR2 FQGTGA. The CDR3 nucleotides read TGTGCCAGCAGCGTTGAGGGACAGCGAAACACTGAAGCTTTCTTT. Translated, it gives CASSVEGQRNTEAFF. The whole variable domain, filled in from reference TRBV7-3 and TRBJ1-1, reads GAGVSQTPSNKVTEKGKYVELRCDPISGHTALYWYRQSLGQGPEFLIYFQGTGAADDSGLPNDRFFAVRPEGSVSTLKIQRTERGDSAVYLCASSVEGQRNTEAFFGQGTRLTVV.

A word on this clone: The junction shows a germline mismatch at one end, possibly a read error. V usage is TRBV7-7 and J usage is TRBJ2-7, with TRBD2 as a possible D gene (6 bases). CDR1 and CDR2 (germline): SSHAT, FNYEAQ (reference sequence). This CDR3 region has 15 residues. CDR3 sequence reads: CASSLAPGGTYEQYF. Here the CDR3 DNA reads TGTGCTAGCAGCTTAGCCCCAGGAGGGACCTACGAGCAGTACTTC.

The J gene is TRBJ1-2, the V gene TRBV30; D remains ambiguous. CDR1 GTSNPN and CDR2 SVGIG come from the germline V gene (reference sequence). V was trimmed by 2 bases and J by 0 bases, leaving 4 bases between them. There are 12 residues in the CDR3. The CDR3 loop reads CAWSITNYGYTF. DNA of the CDR3: TGTGCCTGGAGTATAACTAACTATGGCTACACCTTC.

The chain uses TRBV11-3 and TRBJ1-1; maybe TRBD1 (5 bases). Trimming removed 0 bases from V and 3 bases from J, with 20 bases in between. The CDR3 extends over 18 amino acids. CDR1 and CDR2 from the germline V gene are SGHNT and YENEEA. The CDR3 is CASSLDGPGQGAHTEAFF. The CDR3 DNA sequence: TGTGCCAGCAGCTTAGACGGCCCCGGCCAGGGCGCTCACACTGAAGCTTTCTTT.

The chain is built from TRBV2 and TRBJ2-7; 7 nucleotides match TRBD1. Germline loops: CDR1 SNHLY, CDR2 FYNNEI. There are 15 residues in the CDR3. Trimming took 8 bases from V and 0 from J; bases not matched to a gene: 10. The DNA for the CDR3 is TGTGCCAGCGGGGACAGCGGAGTTCTCTCCTACGAGCAGTACTTC. It yields the protein CASGDSGVLSYEQYF.

The chain is built from TRBV30 and TRBJ2-7; 8 bases are shared with TRBD1. Germline CDR1 GTSNPN, CDR2 SVGIG (reference sequence). The CDR3 extends over 12 amino acids. The V and J ends lost 5 bases and 1 base, in that order; junction bases with no gene match: 1. CDR3 coding DNA: TGTGCCTGGGGACAGGGATCCTACGAGCAGTACTTC. Its translation is CAWGQGSYEQYF.

This clone has only one observation. The chain employs TRBV4-2 and TRBJ2-3, with TRBD2 matching over 12 bases. V trimming: 8 bases; J trimming: 8 bases; junction bases outside the gene matches: 8. Germline V CDR1 and CDR2: LGHNA, YNFKEQ. The CDR3 spans 14 residues. The CDR3 reads CASGPGLAGSTQYF. The CDR3 DNA is TGTGCCAGCGGACCGGGACTAGCGGGTTCTACGCAGTATTTT.

Notes on this clone: Distinct nucleotide sequences in the sample also encode this CDR3. The chain carries TRBV28 and TRBJ1-1, with D perhaps TRBD1 (5 bases). The germline V gene has CDR1 MDHEN and CDR2 SYDVKM. V lost 4 bases, J lost 1 base, and 13 bases lay in between. CDR3 length: 15 residues. CDR3 nucleotides: TGTGCCAGCAGTTCCCCAGGCGGGGGGAACACTGAAGCTTTCTTT. It yields the protein CASSSPGGGNTEAFF. Full variable domain (missing parts from reference TRBV28 and TRBJ1-1): DVKVTQSSRYLVKRTGEKVFLECVQDMDHENMFWYRQDPGLGLRLIYFSYDVKMKEKGDIPEGYSVSREKKERFSLILESASTNQTSMYLCASSSPGGGNTEAFFGQGTRLTVV.

As concerns this clone: One end of the junction is discordant with germline, which a read error may explain. The rearrangement links TRBV7-9 to TRBJ2-7, with 12 bases that match TRBD2. CDR1 is SEHNR, CDR2 FQNEAQ, per germline (reference sequence). CDR3 length: 14 amino acids. The CDR3 is CASSLAGGPNEQYF. DNA for the CDR3: TGTGCCAGCAGCCTAGCGGGAGGGCCTAACGAGCAGTACTTC.

V is TRBV10-3 and J is TRBJ2-5; the match to TRBD1 covers 7 bases. V trimming: 0 bases; J trimming: 5 bases; junction bases outside the gene matches: 6. Germline assignment: CDR1 ENHRY and CDR2 SYGVKD. CDR3 length equals 15 residues. The CDR3 protein is CAISESTGLAETQYF. For the CDR3, the DNA is TGTGCCATCAGTGAGTCGACAGGGTTGGCGGAGACCCAGTACTTC.

V usage is TRBV6-5 and J usage is TRBJ2-7, with TRBD2 as a possible D gene (6 bases). The germline V gene has CDR1 MNHEY and CDR2 SVGAGI. The CDR3 is 13 amino acids. V lost 0 bases to trimming and J lost 5 bases, with 8 bases between them. The chain's CDR3 is CASSYSRGNEQYF. CDR3 bases: TGTGCCAGCAGTTACTCACGGGGGAACGAGCAGTACTTC.

V is TRBV7-9 and J is TRBJ2-1; 7 nucleotides align to TRBD2. Germline CDR1 and CDR2: SEHNR and FQNEAQ (reference sequence). This CDR3 is built from 15 residues. Losses at the gene ends were 1 base for V and 8 bases for J; bases not matched to a gene: 8. The CDR3 DNA sequence: TGTGCCAGCAGCTTAGAGGCGGGAGTCAGCGATGAGCAGTTCTTC. As protein: CASSLEAGVSDEQFF.

The rearrangement links TRBV6-5 to TRBJ1-2, with 9 positions matching TRBD1. The CDR3 consists of 15 residues. From germline, CDR1 is MNHEY and CDR2 SVGAGI. V shed 6 bases and J 0 bases; nucleotides not matched to a gene: 5. CDR3 DNA: TGTGCCAGCAGGCCCACAGGGGGCGCTAACTATGGCTACACCTTC. Amino acids: CASRPTGGANYGYTF.

This clone turned up a few times. The V and J genes are TRBV12-5 and TRBJ1-5; D is unresolved. The germline CDR1 and CDR2 sequences are LGHNT and FRNRAP. The CDR3 sequence is 12 residues long. Between the trimmed V and J ends, which lost 7 bases and 6 bases, there was a span of 10 bases. The CDR3 loop reads CASAVLGQPQHF. The CDR3, as DNA: TGTGCTAGTGCCGTGCTAGGTCAGCCCCAGCATTTT.

In its sample, this clone was seen a few times. The V and J genes are TRBV7-2 and TRBJ2-3; 11 bases line up with TRBD2. The CDR3 extends over 16 amino acids. Germline CDR1 reads SGHTA; CDR2 reads FQGNSA. Trimming took 5 bases from V and 3 from J; bases not matched to a gene: 7. CDR3 sequence reads: CASSLRLAGLTDTQYF. CDR3 DNA sequence: TGTGCCAGCAGCCTCAGACTAGCGGGGTTGACAGATACGCAGTATTTT.

This clone occurred a few times. The chain links TRBV5-1 to TRBJ2-2; TRBD2 matches 8 bases. The CDR3 is 15 amino acids. V dropped 4 bases and J dropped 5; count of bases not matched to a gene: 7. Germline values: CDR1 SGHRS, CDR2 YFSETQ. The CDR3 bases are TGCGCCAGCAGCCCCGGGGGGGCCTATACCGGGGAGCTGTTTTTT. Its translation is CASSPGGAYTGELFF.

J is TRBJ2-7 and V is TRBV10-3; TRBD2 agrees at 8 bases. After removal of 0 bases from V and 6 bases from J, the junction contained 10 bases not matched to a gene. This CDR3 region has 16 residues. Germline V gene data show CDR1 as ENHRY and CDR2 as SYGVKD. This CDR3 is CAISESTRGGAVEQYF. CDR3 DNA sequence: TGTGCCATCAGTGAGTCGACTCGGGGGGGAGCGGTCGAGCAGTACTTC.

This rearrangement joins TRBV25-1 to TRBJ1-2, with D perhaps matching TRBD1 (5 bases). CDR1 is MGHDK and CDR2 is SYGVNS in the germline V gene. CDR3 length: 15 residues. Trimming took 3 bases from V and 4 from J, leaving 15 bases between them. Here the CDR3 reads CASSDINRPSYGYTF. CDR3 coding DNA: TGTGCCAGCAGTGATATTAACAGGCCGAGCTATGGCTACACCTTC.

The chain combines TRBV27 with TRBJ1-6, with 9 bases fitting TRBD1. Germline lookup yields CDR1 MNHEY and CDR2 SMNVEV (reference sequence). The J segment lost 9 bases and the V segment lost 6 bases, leaving 6 bases of the junction unmatched. There are 14 residues in the CDR3. The DNA of the CDR3 is TGTGCCAGCAGGACACAGGGGGCGGGTTCACCCCTCCACTTT. Translation: CASRTQGAGSPLHF.

The rearrangement links TRBV10-3 to TRBJ2-7; TRBD1 might be the D (5 bases). In germline, CDR1 is ENHRY, CDR2 SYGVKD. The CDR3 has 14 residues. Trimming pared 0 bases from V and 3 bases from J, leaving 9 bases between. The CDR3 reads CAISESQGNYEQYF. DNA of the CDR3: TGTGCCATCAGTGAGTCGCAGGGAAACTACGAGCAGTACTTC.

The chain recombines TRBV6-1 with TRBJ2-1; 7 bases are a match to TRBD2. V was pared by 8 bases and J by 4 bases, with 2 bases of the junction left unmatched. This CDR3 has 12 residues. The germline CDR1 and CDR2 sequences are MNHNS and SASEGT. CDR3 DNA sequence: TGTGCCAGCGGTAGCGGGTACAATGAGCAGTTCTTC. Its translation is CASGSGYNEQFF.